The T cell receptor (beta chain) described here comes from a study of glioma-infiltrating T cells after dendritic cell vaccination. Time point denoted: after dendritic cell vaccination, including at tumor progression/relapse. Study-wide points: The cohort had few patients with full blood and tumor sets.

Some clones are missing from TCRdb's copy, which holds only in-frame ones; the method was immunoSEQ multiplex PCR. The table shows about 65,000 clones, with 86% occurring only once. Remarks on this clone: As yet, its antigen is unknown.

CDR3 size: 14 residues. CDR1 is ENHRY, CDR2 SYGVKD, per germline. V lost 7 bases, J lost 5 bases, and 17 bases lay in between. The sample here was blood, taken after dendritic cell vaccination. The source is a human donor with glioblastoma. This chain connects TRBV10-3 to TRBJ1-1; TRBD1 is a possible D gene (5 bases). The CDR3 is CAIMDSGGGTEAFF. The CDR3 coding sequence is TGTGCCATCATGGACTCGGGGGGAGGGACTGAAGCTTTCTTT.